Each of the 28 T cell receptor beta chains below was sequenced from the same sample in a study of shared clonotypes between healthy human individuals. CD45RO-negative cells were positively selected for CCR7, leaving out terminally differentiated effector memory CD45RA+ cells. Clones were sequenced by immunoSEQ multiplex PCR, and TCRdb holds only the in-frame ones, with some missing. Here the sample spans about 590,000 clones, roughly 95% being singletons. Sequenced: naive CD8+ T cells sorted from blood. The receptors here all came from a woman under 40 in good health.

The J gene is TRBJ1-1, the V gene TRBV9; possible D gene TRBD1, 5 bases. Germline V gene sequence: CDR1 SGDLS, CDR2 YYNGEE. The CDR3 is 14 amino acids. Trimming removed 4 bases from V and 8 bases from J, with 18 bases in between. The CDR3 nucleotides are TGTGCCAGCAGCTACTCGGGGGGTCCAGACGAAGCTTTCTTT. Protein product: CASSYSGGPDEAFF.

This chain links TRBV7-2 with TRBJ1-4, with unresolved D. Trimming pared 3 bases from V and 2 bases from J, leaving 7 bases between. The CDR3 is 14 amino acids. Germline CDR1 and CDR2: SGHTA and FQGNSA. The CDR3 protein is CASSLPPTNEKLFF. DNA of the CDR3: TGTGCCAGCAGCTTGCCTCCTACTAATGAAAAACTGTTTTTT.

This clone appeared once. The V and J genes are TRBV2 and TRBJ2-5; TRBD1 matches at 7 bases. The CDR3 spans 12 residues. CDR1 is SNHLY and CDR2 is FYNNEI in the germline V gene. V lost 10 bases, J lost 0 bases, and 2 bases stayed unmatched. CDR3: CATGQHQETQYF. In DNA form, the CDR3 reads TGTGCCACGGGACAGCACCAAGAGACCCAGTACTTC.

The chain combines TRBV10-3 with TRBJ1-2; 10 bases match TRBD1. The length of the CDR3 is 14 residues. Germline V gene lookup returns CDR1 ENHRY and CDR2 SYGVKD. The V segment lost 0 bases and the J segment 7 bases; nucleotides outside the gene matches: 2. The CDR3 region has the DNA TGTGCCATCAGTGAGTCGGGGACAGGGGTTGGCTACACCTTC. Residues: CAISESGTGVGYTF.

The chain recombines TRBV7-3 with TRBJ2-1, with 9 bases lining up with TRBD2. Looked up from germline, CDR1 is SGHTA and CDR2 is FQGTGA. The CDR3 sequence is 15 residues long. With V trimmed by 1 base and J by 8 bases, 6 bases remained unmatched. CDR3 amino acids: CASSLMAGGPYEQFF. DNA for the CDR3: TGTGCCAGCAGCTTAATGGCGGGAGGGCCCTATGAGCAGTTCTTC.

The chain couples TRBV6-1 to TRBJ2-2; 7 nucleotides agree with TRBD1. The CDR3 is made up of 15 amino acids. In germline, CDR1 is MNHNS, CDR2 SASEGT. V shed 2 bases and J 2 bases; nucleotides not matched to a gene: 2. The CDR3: CASSERQGNTGELFF. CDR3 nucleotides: TGTGCCAGCAGTGAAAGACAGGGTAACACCGGGGAGCTGTTTTTT.

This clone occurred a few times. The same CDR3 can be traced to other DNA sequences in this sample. For the CDR3, the DNA is TGTGCCAGCAGGAGAGGCTATAGCAATCAGCCCCAGCATTTT. As protein: CASRRGYSNQPQHF. This rearrangement joins TRBV28 to TRBJ1-5; D gene ambiguous. The CDR3 contains 14 residues. V shed 6 bases and J shed 0 bases, with 9 bases lying between them. Germline-derived CDR1 and CDR2 are MDHEN and SYDVKM.

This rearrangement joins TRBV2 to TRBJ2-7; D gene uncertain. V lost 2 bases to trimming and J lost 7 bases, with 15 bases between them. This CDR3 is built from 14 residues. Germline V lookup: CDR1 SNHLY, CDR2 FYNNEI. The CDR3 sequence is CASSEQARSLEQYF. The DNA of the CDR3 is TGTGCCAGCAGTGAACAGGCAAGGAGCTTGGAGCAGTACTTC.

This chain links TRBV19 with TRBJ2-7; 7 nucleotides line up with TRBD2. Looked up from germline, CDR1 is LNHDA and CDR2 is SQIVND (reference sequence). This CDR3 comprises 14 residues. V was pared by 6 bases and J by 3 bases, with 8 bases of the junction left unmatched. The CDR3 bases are TGTGCCAGTAGGCGGAGCGGGGAACGCTACGAGCAGTACTTC. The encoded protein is CASRRSGERYEQYF.

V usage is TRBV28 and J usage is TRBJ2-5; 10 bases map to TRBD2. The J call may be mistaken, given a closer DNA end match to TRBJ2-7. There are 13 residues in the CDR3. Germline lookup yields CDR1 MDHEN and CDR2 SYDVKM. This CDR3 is CASGLADSYEQYF. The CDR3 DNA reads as TGTGCCTCTGGACTAGCGGACTCCTACGAGCAGTACTTC.

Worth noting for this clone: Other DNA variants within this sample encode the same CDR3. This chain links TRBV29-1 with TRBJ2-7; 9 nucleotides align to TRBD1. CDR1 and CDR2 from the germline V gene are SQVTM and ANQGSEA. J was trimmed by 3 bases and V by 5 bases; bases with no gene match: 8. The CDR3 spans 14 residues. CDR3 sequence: CSVLAGQGNYEQYF. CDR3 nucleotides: TGCAGCGTTTTGGCGGGACAGGGAAACTACGAGCAGTACTTC.

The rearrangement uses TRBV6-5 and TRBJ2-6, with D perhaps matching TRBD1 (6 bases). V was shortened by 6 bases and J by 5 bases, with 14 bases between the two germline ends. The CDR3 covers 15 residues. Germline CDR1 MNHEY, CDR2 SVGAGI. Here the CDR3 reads CASSPRQVRANVLTF. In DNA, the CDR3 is TGTGCCAGCAGCCCTAGACAGGTACGGGCCAACGTCCTGACTTTC.

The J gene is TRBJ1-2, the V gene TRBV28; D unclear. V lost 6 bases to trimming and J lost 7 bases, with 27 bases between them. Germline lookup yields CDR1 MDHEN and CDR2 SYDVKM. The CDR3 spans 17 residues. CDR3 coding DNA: TGTGCCAGCAGAAATTCTGACGGGTCGAGCGGGGAACGTGGCTACACCTTC. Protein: CASRNSDGSSGERGYTF.

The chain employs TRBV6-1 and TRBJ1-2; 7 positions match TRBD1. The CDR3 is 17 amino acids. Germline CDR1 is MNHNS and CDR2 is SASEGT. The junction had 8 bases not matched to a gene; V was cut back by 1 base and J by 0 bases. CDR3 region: CASSEGGTAAANYGYTF. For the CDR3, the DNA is TGTGCCAGCAGTGAAGGCGGGACAGCAGCGGCTAACTATGGCTACACCTTC.

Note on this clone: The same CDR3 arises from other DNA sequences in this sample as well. The CDR3 spells CASRTGANEQFF. CDR3 nucleotide sequence: TGTGCCAGCAGAACCGGGGCCAATGAGCAGTTCTTC. The chain couples TRBV27 to TRBJ2-1; D is tentatively TRBD1 or TRBD2 (5 bases each). Trimming stripped 6 bases from V and 6 bases from J, with 9 bases between. Per the germline V gene, CDR1 is MNHEY and CDR2 is SMNVEV (reference sequence). The CDR3 has 12 residues.

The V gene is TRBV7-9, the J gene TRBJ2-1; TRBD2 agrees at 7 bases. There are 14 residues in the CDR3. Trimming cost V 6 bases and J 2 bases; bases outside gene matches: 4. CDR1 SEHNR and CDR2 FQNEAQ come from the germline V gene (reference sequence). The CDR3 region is CASRALATYNEQFF. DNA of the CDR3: TGTGCCAGCAGAGCACTAGCGACCTACAATGAGCAGTTCTTC. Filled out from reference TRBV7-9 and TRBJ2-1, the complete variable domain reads DTGVSQNPRHKITKRGQNVTFRCDPISEHNRLYWYRQTLGQGPEFLTYFQNEAQLEKSRLLSDRFSAERPKGSFSTLEIQRTEQGDSAMYLCASRALATYNEQFFGPGTRLTVL.

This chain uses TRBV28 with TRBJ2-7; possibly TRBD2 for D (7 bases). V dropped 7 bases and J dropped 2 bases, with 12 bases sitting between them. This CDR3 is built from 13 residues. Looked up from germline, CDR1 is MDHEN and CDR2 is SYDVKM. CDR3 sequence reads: CASNVGGPYEQYF. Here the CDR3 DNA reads TGTGCCAGCAATGTGGGGGGGCCCTACGAGCAGTACTTC.

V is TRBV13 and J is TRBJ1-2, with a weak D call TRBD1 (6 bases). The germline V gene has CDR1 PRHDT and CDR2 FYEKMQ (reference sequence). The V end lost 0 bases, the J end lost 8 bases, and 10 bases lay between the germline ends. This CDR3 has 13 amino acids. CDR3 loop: CASSLGRGDGYTF. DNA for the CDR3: TGTGCCAGCAGCTTAGGCAGGGGCGACGGCTACACCTTC.

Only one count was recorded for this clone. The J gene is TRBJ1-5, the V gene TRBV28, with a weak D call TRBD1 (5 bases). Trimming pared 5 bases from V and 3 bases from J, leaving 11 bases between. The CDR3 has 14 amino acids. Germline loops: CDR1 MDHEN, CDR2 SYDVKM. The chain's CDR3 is CASSASGTNQPQHF. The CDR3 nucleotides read TGTGCCAGCAGTGCCTCAGGGACCAATCAGCCCCAGCATTTT.

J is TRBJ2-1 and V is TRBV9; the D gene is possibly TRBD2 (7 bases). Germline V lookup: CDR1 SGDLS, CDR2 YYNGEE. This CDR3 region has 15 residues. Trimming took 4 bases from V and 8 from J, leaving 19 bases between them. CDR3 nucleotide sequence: TGTGCCAGCAGCCCGGGGGGCAACACGATCTATGAGCAGTTCTTC. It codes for CASSPGGNTIYEQFF.

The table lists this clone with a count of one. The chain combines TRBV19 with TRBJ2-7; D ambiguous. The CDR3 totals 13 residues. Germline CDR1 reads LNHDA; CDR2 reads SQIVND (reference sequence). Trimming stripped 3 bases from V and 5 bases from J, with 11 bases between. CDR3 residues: CASSILWNHEQYF. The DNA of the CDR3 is TGTGCCAGTAGTATTTTGTGGAACCACGAGCAGTACTTC.

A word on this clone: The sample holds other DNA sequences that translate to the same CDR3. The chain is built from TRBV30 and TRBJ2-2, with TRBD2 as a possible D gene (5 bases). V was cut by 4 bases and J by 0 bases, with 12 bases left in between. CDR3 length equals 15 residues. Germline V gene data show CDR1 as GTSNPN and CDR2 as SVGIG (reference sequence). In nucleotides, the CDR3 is TGTGCCTGGACCGAGGGCGGCCCGAACACCGGGGAGCTGTTTTTT. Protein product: CAWTEGGPNTGELFF.

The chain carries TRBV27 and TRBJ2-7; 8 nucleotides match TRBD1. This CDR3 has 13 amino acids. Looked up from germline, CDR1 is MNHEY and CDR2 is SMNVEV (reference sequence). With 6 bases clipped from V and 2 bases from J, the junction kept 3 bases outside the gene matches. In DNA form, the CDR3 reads TGTGCCAGCAGGGACAGGGTAACCTACGAGCAGTACTTC. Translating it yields CASRDRVTYEQYF.

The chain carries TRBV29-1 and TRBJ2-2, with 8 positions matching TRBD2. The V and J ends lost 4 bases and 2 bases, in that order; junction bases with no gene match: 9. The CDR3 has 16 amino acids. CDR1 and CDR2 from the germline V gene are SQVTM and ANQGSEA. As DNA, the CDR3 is TGCAGCGTTGTTAGAGCGGGAGAGGGTAACACCGGGGAGCTGTTTTTT. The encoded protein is CSVVRAGEGNTGELFF.

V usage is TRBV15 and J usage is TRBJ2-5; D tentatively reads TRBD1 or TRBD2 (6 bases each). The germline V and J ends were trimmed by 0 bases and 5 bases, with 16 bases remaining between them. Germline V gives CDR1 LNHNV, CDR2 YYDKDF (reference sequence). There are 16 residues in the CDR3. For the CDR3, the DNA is TGTGCCACCAGCAGAGAGTTTGGGGGGCTGCGGGAGACCCAGTACTTC. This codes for CATSREFGGLRETQYF.

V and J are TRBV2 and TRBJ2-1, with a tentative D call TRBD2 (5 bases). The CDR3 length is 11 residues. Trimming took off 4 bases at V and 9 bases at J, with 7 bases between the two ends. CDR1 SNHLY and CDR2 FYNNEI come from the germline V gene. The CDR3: CASSGRGEQFF. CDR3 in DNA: TGTGCCAGCAGTGGACGGGGTGAGCAGTTCTTC.

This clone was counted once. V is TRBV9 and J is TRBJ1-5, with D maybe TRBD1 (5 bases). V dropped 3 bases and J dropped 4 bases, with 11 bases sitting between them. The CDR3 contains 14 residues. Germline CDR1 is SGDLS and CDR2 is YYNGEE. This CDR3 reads CASSAGGVNQPQHF. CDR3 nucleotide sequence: TGTGCCAGCAGCGCCGGAGGGGTAAATCAGCCCCAGCATTTT.

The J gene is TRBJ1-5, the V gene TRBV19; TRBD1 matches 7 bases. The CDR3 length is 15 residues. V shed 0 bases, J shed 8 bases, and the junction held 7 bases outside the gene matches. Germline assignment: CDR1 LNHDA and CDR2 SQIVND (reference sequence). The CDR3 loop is CASSIEPTGLKPQHF. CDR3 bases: TGTGCCAGTAGTATAGAACCGACAGGGCTGAAGCCCCAGCATTTT.